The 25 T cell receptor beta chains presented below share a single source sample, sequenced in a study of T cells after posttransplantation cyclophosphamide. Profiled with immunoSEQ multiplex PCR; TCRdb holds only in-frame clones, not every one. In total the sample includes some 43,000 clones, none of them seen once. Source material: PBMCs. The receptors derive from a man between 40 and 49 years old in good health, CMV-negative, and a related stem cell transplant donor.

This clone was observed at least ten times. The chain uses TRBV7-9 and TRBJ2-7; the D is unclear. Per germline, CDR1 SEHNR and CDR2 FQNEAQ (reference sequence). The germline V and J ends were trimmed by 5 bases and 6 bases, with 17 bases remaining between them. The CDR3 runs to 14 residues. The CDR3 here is CASSPVTSPGEQYF. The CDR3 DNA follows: TGTGCCAGCAGCCCCGTGACGAGTCCGGGCGAGCAGTACTTC.

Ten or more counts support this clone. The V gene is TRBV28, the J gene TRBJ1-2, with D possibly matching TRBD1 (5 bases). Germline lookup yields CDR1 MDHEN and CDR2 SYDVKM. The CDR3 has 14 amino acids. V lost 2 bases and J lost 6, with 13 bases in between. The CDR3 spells CASSLRQGRDGYTF. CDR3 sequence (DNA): TGTGCCAGCAGTTTAAGGCAGGGAAGGGATGGCTACACCTTC.

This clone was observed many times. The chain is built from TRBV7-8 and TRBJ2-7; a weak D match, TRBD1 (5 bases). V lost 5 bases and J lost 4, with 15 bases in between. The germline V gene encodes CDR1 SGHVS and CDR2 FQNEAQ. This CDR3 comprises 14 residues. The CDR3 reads CASSPTPTEYEQYF. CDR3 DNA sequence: TGTGCCAGCAGCCCAACCCCGACAGAATACGAGCAGTACTTC.

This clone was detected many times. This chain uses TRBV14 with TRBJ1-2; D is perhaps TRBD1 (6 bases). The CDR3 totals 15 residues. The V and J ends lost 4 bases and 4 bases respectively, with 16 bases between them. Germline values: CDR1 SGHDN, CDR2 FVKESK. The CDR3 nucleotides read TGTGCCAGCAGCCCCGGACAGCTAGGGGGCTATGGCTACACCTTC. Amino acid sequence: CASSPGQLGGYGYTF.

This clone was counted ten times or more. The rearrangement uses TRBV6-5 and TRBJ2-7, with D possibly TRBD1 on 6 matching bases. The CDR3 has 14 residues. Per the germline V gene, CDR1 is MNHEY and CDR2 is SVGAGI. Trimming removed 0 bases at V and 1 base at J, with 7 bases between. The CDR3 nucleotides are TGTGCCAGCAGTTACTCGCAGGGGTCCTACGAGCAGTACTTC. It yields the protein CASSYSQGSYEQYF.

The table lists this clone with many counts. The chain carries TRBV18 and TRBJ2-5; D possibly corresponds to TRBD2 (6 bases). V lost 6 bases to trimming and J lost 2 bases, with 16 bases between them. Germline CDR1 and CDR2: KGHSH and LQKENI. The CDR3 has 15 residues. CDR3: CASSRLDGGQETQYF. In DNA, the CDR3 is TGTGCCAGCTCGCGGCTGGACGGAGGGCAAGAGACCCAGTACTTC. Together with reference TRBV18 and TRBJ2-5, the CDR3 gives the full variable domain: NAGVMQNPRHLVRRRGQEARLRCSPMKGHSHVYWYRQLPEEGLKFMVYLQKENIIDESGMPKERFSAEFPKEGPSILRIQQVVRGDSAAYFCASSRLDGGQETQYFGPGTRLLVL.

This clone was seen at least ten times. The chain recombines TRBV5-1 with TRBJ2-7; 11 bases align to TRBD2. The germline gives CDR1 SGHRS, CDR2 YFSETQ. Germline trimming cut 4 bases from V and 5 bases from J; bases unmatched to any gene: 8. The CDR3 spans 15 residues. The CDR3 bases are TGCGCCAGCAGCCCTGGAACTAGCGGGAGCGACGAGCAGTACTTC. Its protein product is CASSPGTSGSDEQYF. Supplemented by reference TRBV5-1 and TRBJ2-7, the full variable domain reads KAGVTQTPRYLIKTRGQQVTLSCSPISGHRSVSWYQQTPGQGLQFLFEYFSETQRNKGNFPGRFSGRQFSNSRSEMNVSTLELGDSALYLCASSPGTSGSDEQYFGPGTRLTVT.

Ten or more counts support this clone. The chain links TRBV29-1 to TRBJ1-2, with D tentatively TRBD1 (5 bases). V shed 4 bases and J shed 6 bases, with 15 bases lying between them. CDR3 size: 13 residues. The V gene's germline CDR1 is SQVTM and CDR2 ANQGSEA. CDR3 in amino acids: CSVVGWGRDGYTF. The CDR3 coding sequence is TGCAGCGTTGTGGGGTGGGGCCGAGATGGCTACACCTTC.

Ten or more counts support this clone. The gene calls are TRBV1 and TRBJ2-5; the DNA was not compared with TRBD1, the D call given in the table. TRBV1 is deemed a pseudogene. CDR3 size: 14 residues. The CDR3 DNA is TGCACCAGCAGCCATCGACAGCACCAAGAGACCCAGTACTTC. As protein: CTSSHRQHQETQYF.

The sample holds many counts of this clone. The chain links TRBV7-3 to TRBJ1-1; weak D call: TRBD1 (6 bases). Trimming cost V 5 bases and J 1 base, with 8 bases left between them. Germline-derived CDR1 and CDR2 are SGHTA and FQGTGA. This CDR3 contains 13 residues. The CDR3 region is CASSADRNTEAFF. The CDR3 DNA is TGTGCCAGCAGCGCGGACAGGAACACTGAAGCTTTCTTT.

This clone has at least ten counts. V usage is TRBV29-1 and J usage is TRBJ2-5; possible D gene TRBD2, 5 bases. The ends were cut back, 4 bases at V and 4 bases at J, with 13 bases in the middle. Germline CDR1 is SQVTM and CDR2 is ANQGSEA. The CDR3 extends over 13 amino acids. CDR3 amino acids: CSVGGGEGETQYF. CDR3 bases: TGCAGCGTTGGCGGTGGAGAGGGAGAGACCCAGTACTTC.

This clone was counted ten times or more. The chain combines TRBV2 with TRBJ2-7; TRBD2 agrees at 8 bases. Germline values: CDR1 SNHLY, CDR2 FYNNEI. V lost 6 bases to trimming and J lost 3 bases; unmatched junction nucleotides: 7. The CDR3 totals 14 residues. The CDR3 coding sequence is TGTGCCAGCAGGGGGGGACTAGGAATCTACGAGCAGTACTTC. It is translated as CASRGGLGIYEQYF.

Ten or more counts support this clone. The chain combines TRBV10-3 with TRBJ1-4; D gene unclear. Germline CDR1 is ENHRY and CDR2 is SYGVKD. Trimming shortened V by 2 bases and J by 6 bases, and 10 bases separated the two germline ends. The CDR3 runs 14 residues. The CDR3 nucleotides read TGTGCCATCAGTGAGAGTATAGTCGATGAAAAACTGTTTTTT. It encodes CAISESIVDEKLFF.

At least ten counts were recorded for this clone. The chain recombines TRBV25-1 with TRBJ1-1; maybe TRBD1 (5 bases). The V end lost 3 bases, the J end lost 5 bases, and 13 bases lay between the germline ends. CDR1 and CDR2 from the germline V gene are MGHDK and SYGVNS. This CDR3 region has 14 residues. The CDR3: CASSEWGERTEAFF. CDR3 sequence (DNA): TGTGCCAGCAGTGAGTGGGGGGAGAGGACTGAAGCTTTCTTT.

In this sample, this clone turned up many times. In nucleotides, the CDR3 is TGTGCCAGCAGTCGGACTAGCGGGAGCTACGAGCAGTACTTC. Protein product: CASSRTSGSYEQYF. The chain has TRBV27 and TRBJ2-7; 13 bases fit TRBD2. Trimming at V came to 5 bases and at J to 3 bases, leaving 1 base not matched to a gene. Germline CDR1 and CDR2: MNHEY and SMNVEV (reference sequence). CDR3 length equals 14 residues.

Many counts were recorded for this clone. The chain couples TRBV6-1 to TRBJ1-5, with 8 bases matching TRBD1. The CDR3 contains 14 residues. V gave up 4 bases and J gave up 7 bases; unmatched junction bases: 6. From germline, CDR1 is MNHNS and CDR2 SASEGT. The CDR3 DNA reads TGTGCCAGCAGTGGGGACAGGTTGGGACAGCCCCAGCATTTT. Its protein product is CASSGDRLGQPQHF.

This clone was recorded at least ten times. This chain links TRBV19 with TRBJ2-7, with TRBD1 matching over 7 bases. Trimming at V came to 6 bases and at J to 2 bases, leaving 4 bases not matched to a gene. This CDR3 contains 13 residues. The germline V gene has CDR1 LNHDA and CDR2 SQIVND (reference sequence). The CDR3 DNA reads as TGTGCCAGTAGCCCGGGACAGACCTACGAGCAGTACTTC. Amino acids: CASSPGQTYEQYF.

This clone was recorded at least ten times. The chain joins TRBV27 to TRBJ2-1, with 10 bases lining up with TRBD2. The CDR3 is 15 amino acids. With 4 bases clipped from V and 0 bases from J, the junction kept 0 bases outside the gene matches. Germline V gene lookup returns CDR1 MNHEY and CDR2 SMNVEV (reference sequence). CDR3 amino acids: CASSSSGSSYNEQFF. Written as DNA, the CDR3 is TGTGCCAGCAGTTCTAGCGGGAGCTCCTACAATGAGCAGTTCTTC.

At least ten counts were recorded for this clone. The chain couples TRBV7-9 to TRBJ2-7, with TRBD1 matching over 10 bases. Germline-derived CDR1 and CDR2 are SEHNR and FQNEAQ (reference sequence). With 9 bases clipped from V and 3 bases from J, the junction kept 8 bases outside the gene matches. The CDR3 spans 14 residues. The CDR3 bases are TGTGCCAGTGCTGGAGACAGGGGGCTCTACGAGCAGTACTTC. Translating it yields CASAGDRGLYEQYF.

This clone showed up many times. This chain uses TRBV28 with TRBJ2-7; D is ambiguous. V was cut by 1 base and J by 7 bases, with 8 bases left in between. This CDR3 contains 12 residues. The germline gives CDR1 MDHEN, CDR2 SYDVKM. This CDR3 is CASSLLHGEQYF. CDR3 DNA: TGTGCCAGCAGTTTATTACACGGGGAGCAGTACTTC.

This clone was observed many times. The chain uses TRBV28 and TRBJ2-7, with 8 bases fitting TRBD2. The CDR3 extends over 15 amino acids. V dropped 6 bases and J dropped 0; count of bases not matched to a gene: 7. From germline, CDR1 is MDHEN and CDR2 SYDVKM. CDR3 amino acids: CASSGTSGVSYEQYF. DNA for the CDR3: TGTGCCAGCAGCGGTACTAGCGGAGTCTCCTACGAGCAGTACTTC.

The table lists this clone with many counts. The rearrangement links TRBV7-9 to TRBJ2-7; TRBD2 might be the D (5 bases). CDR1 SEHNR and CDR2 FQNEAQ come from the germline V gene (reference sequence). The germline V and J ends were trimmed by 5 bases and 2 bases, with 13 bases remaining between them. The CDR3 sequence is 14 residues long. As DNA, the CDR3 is TGTGCCAGCAGCCTTGGAGGTCCCACCTACGAGCAGTACTTC. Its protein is CASSLGGPTYEQYF. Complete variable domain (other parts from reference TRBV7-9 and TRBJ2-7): DTGVSQNPRHKITKRGQNVTFRCDPISEHNRLYWYRQTLGQGPEFLTYFQNEAQLEKSRLLSDRFSAERPKGSFSTLEIQRTEQGDSAMYLCASSLGGPTYEQYFGPGTRLTVT.

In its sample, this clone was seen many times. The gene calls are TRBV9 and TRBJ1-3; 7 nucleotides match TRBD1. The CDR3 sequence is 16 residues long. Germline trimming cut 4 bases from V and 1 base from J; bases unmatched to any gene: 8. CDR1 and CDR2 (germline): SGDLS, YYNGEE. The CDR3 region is CASSLQGRYSGNTIYF. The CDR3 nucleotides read TGTGCCAGCAGCTTACAGGGGAGGTATTCTGGAAACACCATATATTTT.

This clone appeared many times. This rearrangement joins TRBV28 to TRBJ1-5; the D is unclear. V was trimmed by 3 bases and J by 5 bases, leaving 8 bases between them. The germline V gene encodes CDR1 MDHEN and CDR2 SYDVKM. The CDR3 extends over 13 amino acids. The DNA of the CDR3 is TGTGCCAGCAGTTTTGCGGTGGATCAGCCCCAGCATTTT. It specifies CASSFAVDQPQHF. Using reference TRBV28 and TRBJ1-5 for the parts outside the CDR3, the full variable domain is DVKVTQSSRYLVKRTGEKVFLECVQDMDHENMFWYRQDPGLGLRLIYFSYDVKMKEKGDIPEGYSVSREKKERFSLILESASTNQTSMYLCASSFAVDQPQHFGDGTRLSIL.

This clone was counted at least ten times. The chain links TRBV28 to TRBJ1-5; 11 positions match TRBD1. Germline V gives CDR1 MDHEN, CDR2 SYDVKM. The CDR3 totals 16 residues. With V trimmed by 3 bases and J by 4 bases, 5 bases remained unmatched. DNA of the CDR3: TGTGCCAGCAGTTTGGGGGACAGGGGGGAAAATCAGCCCCAGCATTTT. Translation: CASSLGDRGENQPQHF.